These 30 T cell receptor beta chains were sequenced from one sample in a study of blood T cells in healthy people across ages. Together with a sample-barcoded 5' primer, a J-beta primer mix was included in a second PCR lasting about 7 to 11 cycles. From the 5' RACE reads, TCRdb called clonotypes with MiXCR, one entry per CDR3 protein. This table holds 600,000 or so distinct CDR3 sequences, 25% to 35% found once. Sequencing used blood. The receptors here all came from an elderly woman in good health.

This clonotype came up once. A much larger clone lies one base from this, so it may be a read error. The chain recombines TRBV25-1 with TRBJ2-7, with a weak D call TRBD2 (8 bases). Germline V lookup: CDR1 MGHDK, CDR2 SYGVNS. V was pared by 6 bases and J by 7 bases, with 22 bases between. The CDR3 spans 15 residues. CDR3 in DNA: TGTGCCAGCAGGAGGGGGCGGGGGGCCTACAATGAGCAGTACTTC. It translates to CASRRGRGAYNEQYF.

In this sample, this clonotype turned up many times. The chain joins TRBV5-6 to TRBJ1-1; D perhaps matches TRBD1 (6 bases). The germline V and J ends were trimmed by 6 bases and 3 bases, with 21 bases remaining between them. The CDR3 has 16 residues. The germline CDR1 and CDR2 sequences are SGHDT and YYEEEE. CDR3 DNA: TGTGCCAGCACCCAGGTGGGGGGGCGCGCGGACACTGAAGCTTTCTTT. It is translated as CASTQVGGRADTEAFF.

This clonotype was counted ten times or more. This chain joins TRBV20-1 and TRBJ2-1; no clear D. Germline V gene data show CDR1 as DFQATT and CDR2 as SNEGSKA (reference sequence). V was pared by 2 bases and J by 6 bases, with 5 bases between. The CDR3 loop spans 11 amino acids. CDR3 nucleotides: TGCAGTGCTAGACAACTCAATGAGCAGTTCTTC. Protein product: CSARQLNEQFF.

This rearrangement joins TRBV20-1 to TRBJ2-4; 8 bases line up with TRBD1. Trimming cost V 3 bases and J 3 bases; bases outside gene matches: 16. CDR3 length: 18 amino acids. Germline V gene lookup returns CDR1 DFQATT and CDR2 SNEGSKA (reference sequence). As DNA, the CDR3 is TGCAGTGCTAGGGGACAGGCCGGTACCGGCCTGGACAAAAACATTCAGTACTTC. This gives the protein CSARGQAGTGLDKNIQYF.

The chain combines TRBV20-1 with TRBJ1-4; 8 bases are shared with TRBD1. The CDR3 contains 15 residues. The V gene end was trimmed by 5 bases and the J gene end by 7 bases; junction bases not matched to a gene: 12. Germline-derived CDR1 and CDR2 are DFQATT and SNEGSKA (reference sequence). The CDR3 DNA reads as TGCAGTGCTCTCCTAACAGGGGGATATGGTGAAAAACTGTTTTTT. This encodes CSALLTGGYGEKLFF.

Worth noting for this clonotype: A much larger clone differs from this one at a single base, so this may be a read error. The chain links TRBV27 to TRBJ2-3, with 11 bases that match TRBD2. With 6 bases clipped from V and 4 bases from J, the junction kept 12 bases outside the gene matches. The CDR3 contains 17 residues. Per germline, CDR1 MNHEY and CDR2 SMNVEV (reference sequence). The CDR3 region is CASSYILAGGRADTQYF. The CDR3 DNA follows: TGTGCCAGCAGCTACATCCTAGCGGGGGGCCGCGCAGATACGCAGTATTTT.

CDR3 sequence: CASNEAGTKVYEQYF. DNA of the CDR3: TGCGCCAGCAACGAAGCCGGGACAAAAGTCTACGAGCAGTACTTC. V usage is TRBV5-1 and J usage is TRBJ2-4; possibly TRBD1 for D (6 bases). The end of the DNA aligns better with TRBJ2-7, so the J call may be wrong. CDR3 length: 15 residues. Germline V lookup: CDR1 SGHRS, CDR2 YFSETQ.

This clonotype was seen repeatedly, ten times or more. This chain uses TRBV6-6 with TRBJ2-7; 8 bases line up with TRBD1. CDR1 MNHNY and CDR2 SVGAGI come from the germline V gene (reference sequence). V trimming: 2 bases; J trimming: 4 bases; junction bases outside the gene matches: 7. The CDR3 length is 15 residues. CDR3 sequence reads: CASSYATGTGYEQYF. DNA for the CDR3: TGTGCCAGCAGTTACGCTACCGGGACAGGTTACGAGCAGTACTTC.

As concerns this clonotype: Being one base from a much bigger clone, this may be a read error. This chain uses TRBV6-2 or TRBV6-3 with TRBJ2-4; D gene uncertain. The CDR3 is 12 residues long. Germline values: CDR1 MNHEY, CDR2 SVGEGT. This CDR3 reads CASGYSAPRQYF. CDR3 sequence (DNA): TGTGCCAGCGGTTACAGCGCCCCCCGGCAGTACTTC.

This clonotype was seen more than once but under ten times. The CDR3 sequence is CASRAGAGDMYEQYF. CDR3 nucleotide sequence: TGTGCCAGCAGGGCAGGGGCAGGGGATATGTACGAGCAGTACTTC. The chain links TRBV2 to TRBJ2-7; the D gene is possibly TRBD1 (6 bases). V was clipped by 6 bases and J by 4 bases, with 19 bases between them. CDR1 SNHLY and CDR2 FYNNEI come from the germline V gene. This CDR3 has 15 residues.

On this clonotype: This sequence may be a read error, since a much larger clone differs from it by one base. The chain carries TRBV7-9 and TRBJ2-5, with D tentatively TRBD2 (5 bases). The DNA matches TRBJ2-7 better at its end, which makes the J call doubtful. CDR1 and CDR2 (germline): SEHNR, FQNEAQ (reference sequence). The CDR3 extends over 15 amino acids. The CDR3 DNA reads TGTGCCAGCAGCCGATGTGCCCGGGGTCCCTACGAGCAGTACTTC. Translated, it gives CASSRCARGPYEQYF.

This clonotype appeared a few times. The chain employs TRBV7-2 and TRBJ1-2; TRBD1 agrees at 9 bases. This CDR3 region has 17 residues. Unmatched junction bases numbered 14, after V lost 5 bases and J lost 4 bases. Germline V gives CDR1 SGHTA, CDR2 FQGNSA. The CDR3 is CASSPRTGAVETYGYTF. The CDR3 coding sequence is TGTGCCAGCAGCCCTCGGACAGGGGCCGTAGAAACCTATGGCTACACCTTC.

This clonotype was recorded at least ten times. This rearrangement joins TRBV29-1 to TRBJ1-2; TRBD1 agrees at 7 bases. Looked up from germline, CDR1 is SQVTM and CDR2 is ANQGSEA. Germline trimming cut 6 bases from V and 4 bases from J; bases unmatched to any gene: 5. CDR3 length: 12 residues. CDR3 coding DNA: TGCAGCGTCTCGACAGGGTCCTATGGCTACACCTTC. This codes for CSVSTGSYGYTF.

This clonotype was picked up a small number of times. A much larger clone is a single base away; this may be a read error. The CDR3 here is CASSSPQTESNYGHTF. For the CDR3, the DNA is TGTGCCAGCAGCTCCCCTCAGACAGAGTCTAACTATGGCCACACCTTC. The J gene is TRBJ1-2, the V gene TRBV7-6; a weak D match, TRBD1 (5 bases). There are 16 residues in the CDR3. CDR1 is SGHVS, CDR2 FNYEAQ, per germline.

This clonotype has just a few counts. The CDR3 coding sequence is TGTGCCTGGAGTGTCACTTATAATTCACCCCTCCACTTT. This translates into CAWSVTYNSPLHF. The gene calls are TRBV30 and TRBJ1-6; no reliable D call. Germline V gives CDR1 GTSNPN, CDR2 SVGIG (reference sequence). The CDR3 sequence is 13 residues long. V lost 0 bases, J lost 4 bases, and 4 bases lay in between.

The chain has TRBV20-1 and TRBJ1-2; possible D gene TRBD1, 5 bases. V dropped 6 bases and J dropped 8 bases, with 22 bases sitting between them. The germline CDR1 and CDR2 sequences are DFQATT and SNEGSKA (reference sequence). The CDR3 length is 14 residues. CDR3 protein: CSAPGTARLGGYTF. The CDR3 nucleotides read TGCAGTGCCCCGGGGACTGCGCGTCTCGGCGGCTACACCTTC.

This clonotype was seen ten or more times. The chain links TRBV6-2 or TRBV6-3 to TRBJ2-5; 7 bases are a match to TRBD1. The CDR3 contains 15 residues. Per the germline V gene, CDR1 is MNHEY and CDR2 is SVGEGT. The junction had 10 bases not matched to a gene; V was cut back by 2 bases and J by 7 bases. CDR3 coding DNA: TGTGCCAGCAGTTACCGGAACAGGGGAGATTGGACCCAGTACTTC. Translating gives CASSYRNRGDWTQYF.

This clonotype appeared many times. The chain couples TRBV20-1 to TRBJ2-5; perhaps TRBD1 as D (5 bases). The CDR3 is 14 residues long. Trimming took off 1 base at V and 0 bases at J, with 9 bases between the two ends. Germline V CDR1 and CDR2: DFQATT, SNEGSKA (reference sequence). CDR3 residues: CSARVVQDQETQYF. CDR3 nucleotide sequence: TGCAGTGCTAGAGTGGTACAGGACCAAGAGACCCAGTACTTC.

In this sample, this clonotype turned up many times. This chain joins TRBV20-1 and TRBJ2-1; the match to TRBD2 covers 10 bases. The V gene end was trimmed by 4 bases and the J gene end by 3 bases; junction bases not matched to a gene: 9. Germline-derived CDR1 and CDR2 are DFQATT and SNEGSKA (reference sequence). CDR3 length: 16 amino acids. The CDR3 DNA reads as TGCAGTGCTATTAGCGGGGGGCCCCCTTTCTACAATGAGCAGTTCTTC. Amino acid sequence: CSAISGGPPFYNEQFF.

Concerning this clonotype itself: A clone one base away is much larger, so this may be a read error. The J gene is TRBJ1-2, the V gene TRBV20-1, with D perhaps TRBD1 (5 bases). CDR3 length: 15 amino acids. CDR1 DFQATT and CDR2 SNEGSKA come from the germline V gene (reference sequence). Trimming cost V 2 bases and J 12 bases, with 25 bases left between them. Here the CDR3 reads CSARNQGARSSGHTF. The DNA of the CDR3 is TGCAGTGCTAGAAACCAAGGGGCTAGGAGTTCGGGCCACACCTTC.

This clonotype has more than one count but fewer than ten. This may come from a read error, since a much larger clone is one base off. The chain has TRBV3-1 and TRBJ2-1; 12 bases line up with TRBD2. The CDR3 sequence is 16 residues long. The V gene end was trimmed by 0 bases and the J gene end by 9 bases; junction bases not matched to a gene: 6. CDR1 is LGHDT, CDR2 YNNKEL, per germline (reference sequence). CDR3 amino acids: CASSQEAGLAGSEQFF. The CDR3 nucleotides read TGTGCCAGCAGCCAAGAGGCGGGACTAGCGGGCAGTGAGCAGTTCTTC.

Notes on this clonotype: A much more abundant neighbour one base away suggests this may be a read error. CDR3 bases: TGTGCCAGCAGCTTATACGGGACAGAGTATTCACTCCTCCACTTT. Translation: CASSLYGTEYSLLHF. V usage is TRBV7-8 and J usage is TRBJ1-6; 7 nucleotides align to TRBD1. Per the germline V gene, CDR1 is SGHVS and CDR2 is FQNEAQ. The CDR3 has 15 residues.

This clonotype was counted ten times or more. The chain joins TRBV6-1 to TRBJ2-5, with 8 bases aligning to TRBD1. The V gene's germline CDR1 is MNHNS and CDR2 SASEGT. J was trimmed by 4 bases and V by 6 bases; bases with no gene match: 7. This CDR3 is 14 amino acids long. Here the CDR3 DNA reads TGTGCCAGCAGGACAGGGGACCTGGGAGAGACCCAGTACTTC. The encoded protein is CASRTGDLGETQYF.

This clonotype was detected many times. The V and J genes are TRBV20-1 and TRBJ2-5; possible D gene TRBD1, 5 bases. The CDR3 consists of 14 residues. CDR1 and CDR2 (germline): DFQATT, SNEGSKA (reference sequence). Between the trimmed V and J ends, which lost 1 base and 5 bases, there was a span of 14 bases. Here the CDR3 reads CSARGLYRTETQYF. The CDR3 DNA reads TGCAGTGCTAGAGGACTCTACAGGACGGAGACCCAGTACTTC.

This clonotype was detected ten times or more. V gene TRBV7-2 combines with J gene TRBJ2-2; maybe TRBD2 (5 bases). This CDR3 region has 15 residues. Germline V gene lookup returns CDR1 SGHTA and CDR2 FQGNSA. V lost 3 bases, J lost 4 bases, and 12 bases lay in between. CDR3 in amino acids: CASSFDGVATGELFF. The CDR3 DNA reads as TGTGCCAGCAGCTTCGACGGGGTGGCCACCGGGGAGCTGTTTTTT.

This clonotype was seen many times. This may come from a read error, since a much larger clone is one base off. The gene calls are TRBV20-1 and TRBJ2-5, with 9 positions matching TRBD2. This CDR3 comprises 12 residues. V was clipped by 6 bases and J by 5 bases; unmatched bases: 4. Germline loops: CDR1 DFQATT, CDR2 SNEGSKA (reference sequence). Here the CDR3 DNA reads TGCAGTGCCGCGGGGGGGCGGGAGACCCAGTACTTC. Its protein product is CSAAGGRETQYF.

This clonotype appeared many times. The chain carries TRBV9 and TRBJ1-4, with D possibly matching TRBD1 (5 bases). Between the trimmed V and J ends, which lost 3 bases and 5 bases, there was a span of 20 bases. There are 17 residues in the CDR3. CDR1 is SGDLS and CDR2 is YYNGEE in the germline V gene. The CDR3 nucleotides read TGTGCCAGCAGCGAACGGGAGGGGATTCCGGACAATGAAAAACTGTTTTTT. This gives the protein CASSEREGIPDNEKLFF.

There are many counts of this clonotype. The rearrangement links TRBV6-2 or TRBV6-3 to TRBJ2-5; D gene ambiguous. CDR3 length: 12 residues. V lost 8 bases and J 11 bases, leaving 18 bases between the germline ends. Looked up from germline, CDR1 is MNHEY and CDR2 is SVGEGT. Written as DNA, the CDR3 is TGTGCCAGCCGAGAGTCCCTTGAGGAGCAGTACTTC. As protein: CASRESLEEQYF.

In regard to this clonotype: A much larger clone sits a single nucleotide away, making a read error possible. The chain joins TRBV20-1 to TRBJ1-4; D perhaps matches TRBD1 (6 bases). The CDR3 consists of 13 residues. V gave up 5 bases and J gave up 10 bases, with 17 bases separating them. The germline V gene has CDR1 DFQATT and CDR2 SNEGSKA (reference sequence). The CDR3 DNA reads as TGCAGTGCTCTCGACCCTAGGGGGGGAAAACTGTTTTTT. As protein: CSALDPRGGKLFF.

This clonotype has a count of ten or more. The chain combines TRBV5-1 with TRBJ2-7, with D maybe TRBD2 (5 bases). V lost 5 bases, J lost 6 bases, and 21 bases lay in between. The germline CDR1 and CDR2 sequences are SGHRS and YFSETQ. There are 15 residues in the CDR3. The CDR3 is CASSRYPGEIGEQYF. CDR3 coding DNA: TGCGCCAGCAGTCGATACCCCGGGGAGATAGGCGAGCAGTACTTC. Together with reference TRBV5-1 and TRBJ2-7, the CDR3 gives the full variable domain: KAGVTQTPRYLIKTRGQQVTLSCSPISGHRSVSWYQQTPGQGLQFLFEYFSETQRNKGNFPGRFSGRQFSNSRSEMNVSTLELGDSALYLCASSRYPGEIGEQYFGPGTRLTVT.